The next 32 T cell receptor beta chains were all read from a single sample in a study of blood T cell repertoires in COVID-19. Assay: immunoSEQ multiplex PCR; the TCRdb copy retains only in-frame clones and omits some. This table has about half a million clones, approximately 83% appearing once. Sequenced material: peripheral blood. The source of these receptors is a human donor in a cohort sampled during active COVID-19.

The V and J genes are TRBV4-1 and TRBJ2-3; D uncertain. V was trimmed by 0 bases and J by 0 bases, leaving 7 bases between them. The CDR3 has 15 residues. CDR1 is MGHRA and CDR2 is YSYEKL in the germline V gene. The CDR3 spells CASSQEPRSTDTQYF. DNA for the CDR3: TGCGCCAGCAGCCAAGAGCCTCGGAGCACAGATACGCAGTATTTT.

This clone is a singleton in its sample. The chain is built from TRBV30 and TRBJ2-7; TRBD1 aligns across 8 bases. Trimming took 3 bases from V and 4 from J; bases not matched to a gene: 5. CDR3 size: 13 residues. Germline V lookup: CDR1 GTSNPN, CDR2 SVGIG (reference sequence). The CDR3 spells CAWRGTGYYEQYF. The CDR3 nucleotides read TGTGCCTGGAGAGGGACAGGCTATTACGAGCAGTACTTC.

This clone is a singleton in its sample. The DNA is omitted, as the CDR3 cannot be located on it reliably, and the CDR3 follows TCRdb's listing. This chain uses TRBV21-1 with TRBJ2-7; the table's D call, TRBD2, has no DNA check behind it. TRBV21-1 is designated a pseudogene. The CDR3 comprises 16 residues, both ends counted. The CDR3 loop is CASSKDLLGYGCEQYF.

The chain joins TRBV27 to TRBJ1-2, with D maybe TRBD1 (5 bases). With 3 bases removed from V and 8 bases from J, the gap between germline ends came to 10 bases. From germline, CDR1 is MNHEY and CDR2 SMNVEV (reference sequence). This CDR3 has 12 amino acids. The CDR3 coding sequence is TGTGCCAGCAGTTTCGGGGGGACGGGCTACACCTTC. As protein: CASSFGGTGYTF.

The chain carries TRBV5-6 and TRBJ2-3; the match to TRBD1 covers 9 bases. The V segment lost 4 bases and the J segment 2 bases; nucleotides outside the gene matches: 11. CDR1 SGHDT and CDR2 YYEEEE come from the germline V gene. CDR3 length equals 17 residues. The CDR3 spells CASSPAGTGPPTDTQYF. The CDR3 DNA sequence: TGTGCCAGCAGCCCGGCCGGGACAGGGCCTCCCACAGATACGCAGTATTTT. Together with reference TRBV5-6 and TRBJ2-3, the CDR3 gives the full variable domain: DAGVTQSPTHLIKTRGQQVTLRCSPKSGHDTVSWYQQALGQGPQFIFQYYEEEERQRGNFPDRFSGHQFPNYSSELNVNALLLGDSALYLCASSPAGTGPPTDTQYFGPGTRLTVL.

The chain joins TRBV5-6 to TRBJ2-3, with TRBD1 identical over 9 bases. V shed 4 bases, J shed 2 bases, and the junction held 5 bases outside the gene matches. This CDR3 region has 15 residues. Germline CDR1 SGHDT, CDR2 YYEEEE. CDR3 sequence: CASSPTGGPTDTQYF. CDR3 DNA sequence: TGTGCCAGCAGCCCGACAGGGGGACCCACAGATACGCAGTATTTT.

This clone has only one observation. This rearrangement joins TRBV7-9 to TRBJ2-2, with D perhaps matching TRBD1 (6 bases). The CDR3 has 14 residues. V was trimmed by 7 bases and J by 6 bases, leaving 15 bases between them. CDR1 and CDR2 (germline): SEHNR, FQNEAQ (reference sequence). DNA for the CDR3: TGTGCCAGCACCCCAATACAGGGATCCGGGGAGCTGTTTTTT. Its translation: CASTPIQGSGELFF.

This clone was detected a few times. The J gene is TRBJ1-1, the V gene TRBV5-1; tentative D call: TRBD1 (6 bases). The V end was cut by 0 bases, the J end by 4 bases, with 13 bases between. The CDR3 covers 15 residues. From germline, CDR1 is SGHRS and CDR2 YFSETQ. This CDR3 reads CASSLGTDPPTEAFF. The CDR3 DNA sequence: TGCGCCAGCAGCTTGGGGACAGACCCCCCCACTGAAGCTTTCTTT.

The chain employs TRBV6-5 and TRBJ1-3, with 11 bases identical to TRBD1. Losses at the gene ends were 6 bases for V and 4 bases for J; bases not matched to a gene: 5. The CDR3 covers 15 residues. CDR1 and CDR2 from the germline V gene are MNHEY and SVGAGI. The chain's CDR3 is CASSQGTGGGNTIYF. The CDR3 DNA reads TGTGCCAGCAGCCAAGGGACAGGGGGAGGAAACACCATATATTTT.

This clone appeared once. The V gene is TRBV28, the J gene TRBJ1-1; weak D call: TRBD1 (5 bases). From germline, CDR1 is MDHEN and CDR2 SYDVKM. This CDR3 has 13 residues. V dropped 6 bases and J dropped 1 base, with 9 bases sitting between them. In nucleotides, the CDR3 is TGTGCCAGCAGAAGGGGCTCGAACACTGAAGCTTTCTTT. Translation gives CASRRGSNTEAFF.

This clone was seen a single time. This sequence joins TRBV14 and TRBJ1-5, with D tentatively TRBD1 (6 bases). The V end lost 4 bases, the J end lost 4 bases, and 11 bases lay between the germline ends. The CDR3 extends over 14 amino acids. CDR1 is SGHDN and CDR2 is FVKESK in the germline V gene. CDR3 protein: CASSLTGLNQPQHF. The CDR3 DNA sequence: TGTGCCAGCAGCCTTACAGGGTTAAATCAGCCCCAGCATTTT. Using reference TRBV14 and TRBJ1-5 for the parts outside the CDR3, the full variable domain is EAGVTQFPSHSVIEKGQTVTLRCDPISGHDNLYWYRRVMGKEIKFLLHFVKESKQDESGMPNNRFLAERTGGTYSTLKVQPAELEDSGVYFCASSLTGLNQPQHFGDGTRLSIL.

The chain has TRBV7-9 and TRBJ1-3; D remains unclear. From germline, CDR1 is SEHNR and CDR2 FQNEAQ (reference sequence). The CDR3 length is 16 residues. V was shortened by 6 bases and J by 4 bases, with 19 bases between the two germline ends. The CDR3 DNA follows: TGTGCCAGCAGTCGCGCCCTCGCCACGGGGGGAAACACCATATATTTT. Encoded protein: CASSRALATGGNTIYF.

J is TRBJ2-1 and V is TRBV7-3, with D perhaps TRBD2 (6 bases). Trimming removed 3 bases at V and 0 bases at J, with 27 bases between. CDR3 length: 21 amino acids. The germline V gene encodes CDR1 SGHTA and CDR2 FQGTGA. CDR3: CASSLPSSAGKDQSSYNEQFF. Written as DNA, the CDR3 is TGTGCCAGCAGCTTGCCGTCATCGGCGGGAAAGGACCAAAGCTCCTACAATGAGCAGTTCTTC.

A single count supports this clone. The chain's CDR3 is CASSIKGTAYNEQFF. The CDR3 nucleotides are TGTGCCAGTAGTATTAAAGGGACAGCTTACAATGAGCAGTTCTTC. The chain joins TRBV19 to TRBJ2-1, with 7 bases lining up with TRBD1. The V gene's germline CDR1 is LNHDA and CDR2 SQIVND (reference sequence). V gave up 3 bases and J gave up 4 bases; unmatched junction bases: 6. There are 15 residues in the CDR3.

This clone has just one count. The chain's CDR3 is CASSAFWGNTEAFF. The CDR3, as DNA: TGCGCCAGCAGCGCGTTTTGGGGCAACACTGAAGCTTTCTTT. The chain employs TRBV5-1 and TRBJ1-1, with D possibly being TRBD1 (5 bases). V was trimmed by 4 bases and J by 2 bases, leaving 12 bases between them. This CDR3 spans 14 amino acids. Germline-derived CDR1 and CDR2 are SGHRS and YFSETQ.

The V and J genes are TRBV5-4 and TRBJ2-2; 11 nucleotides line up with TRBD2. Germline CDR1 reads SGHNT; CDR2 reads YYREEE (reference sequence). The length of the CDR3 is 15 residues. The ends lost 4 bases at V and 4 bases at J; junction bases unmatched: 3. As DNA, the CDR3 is TGTGCCAGCAGCCGGGGACTAGCGGCCACCGGGGAGCTGTTTTTT. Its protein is CASSRGLAATGELFF.

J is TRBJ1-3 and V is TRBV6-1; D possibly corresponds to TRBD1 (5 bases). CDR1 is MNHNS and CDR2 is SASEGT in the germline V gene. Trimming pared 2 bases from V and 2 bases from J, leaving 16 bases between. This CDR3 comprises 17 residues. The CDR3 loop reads CASSEIMGRVAGNTIYF. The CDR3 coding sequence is TGTGCCAGCAGTGAAATAATGGGCAGGGTGGCTGGAAACACCATATATTTT.

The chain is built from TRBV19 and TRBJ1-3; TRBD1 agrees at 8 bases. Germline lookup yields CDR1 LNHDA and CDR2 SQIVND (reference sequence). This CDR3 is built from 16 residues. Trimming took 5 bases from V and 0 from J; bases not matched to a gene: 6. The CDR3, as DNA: TGTGCCAGTAGTTTGGACAGGGCCACCTCTGGAAACACCATATATTTT. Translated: CASSLDRATSGNTIYF.

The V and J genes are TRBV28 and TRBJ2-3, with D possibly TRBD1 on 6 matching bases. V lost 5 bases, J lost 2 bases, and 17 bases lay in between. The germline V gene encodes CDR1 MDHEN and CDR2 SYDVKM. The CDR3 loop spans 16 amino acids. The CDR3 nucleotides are TGTGCCAGCAGTGGCGCAAGGACAGACGACACAGATACGCAGTATTTT. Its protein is CASSGARTDDTDTQYF.

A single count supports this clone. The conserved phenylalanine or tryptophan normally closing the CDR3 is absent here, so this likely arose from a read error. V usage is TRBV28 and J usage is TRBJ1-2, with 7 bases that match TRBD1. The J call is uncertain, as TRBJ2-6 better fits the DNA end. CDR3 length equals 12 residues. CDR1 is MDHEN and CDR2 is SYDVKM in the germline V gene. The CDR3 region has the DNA TGTGCCAGCAGTTTATCGGACAGGATCCTGACTATC. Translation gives CASSLSDRILTI.

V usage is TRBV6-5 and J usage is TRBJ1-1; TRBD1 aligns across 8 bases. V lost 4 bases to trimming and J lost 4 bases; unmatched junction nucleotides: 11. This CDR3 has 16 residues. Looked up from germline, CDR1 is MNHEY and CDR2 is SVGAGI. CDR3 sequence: CASSSTTRQGSTEAFF. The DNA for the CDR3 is TGTGCCAGCAGTTCTACAACCAGACAGGGGAGCACTGAAGCTTTCTTT.

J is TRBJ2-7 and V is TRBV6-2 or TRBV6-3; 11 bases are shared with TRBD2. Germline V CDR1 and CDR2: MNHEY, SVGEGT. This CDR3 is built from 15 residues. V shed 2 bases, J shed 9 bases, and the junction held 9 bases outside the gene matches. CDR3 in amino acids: CASSYATSGTTGQYF. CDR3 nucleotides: TGTGCCAGCAGTTACGCGACTAGCGGGACTACTGGGCAGTACTTC.

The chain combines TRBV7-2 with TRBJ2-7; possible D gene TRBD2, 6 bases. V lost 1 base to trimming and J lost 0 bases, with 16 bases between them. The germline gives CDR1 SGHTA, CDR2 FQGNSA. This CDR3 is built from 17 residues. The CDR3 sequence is CASSLDRAPAGSYEQYF. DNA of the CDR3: TGTGCCAGCAGCTTAGATAGGGCCCCAGCGGGCTCCTACGAGCAGTACTTC.

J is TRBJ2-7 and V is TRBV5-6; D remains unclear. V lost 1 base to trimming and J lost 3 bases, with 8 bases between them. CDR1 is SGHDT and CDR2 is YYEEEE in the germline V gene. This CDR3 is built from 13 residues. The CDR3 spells CASSLPSGYEQYF. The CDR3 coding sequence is TGTGCCAGCAGCTTGCCCTCGGGCTACGAGCAGTACTTC.

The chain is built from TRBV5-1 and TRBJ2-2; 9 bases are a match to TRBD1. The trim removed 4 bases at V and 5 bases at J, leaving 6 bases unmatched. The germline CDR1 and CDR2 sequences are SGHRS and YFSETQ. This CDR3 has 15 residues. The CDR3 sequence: CASSLGQGETGELFF. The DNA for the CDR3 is TGCGCCAGCAGCCTGGGACAGGGTGAAACCGGGGAGCTGTTTTTT.

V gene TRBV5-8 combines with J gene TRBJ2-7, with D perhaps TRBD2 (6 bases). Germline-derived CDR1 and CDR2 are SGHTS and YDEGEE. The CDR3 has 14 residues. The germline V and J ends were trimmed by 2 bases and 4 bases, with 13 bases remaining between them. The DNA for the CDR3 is TGTGCCAGCAGCTTACGAACTCTAGCGTACGAGCAGTACTTC. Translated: CASSLRTLAYEQYF.

CDR3: CASSLETGVVFTEAFF. The CDR3, as DNA: TGTGCCAGCAGCTTAGAAACAGGGGTAGTCTTTACAGAAGCTTTCTTT. The chain combines TRBV7-6 with TRBJ1-1, with 7 bases aligning to TRBD1. Germline CDR1 reads SGHVS; CDR2 reads FNYEAQ. J lost 8 bases, V lost 1 base, and 13 bases had no gene match. The length of the CDR3 is 16 residues.

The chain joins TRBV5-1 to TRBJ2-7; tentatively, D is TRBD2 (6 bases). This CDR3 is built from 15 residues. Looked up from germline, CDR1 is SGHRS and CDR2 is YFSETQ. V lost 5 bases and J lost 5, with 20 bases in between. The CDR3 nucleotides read TGCGCCAGCAGTGGGATGGCGGGAACTGTCGACGAGCAGTACTTC. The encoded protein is CASSGMAGTVDEQYF.

CDR3 amino acids: CASSNVVQETQYF. CDR3 sequence (DNA): TGTGCCAGTAGTAATGTAGTTCAAGAGACCCAGTACTTC. V and J are TRBV19 and TRBJ2-5; D is undetermined. CDR3 length: 13 amino acids. Germline CDR1 LNHDA, CDR2 SQIVND (reference sequence). The V gene lost 4 bases and the J gene lost 2 bases, with 8 bases spanning the gap.

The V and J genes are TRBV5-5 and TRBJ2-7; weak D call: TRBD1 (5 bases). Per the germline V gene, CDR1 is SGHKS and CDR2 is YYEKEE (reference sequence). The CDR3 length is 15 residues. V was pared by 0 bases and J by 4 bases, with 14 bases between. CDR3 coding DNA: TGTGCCAGCAGCTTGGCAACGGCTTCAGGGTACGAGCAGTACTTC. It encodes CASSLATASGYEQYF.

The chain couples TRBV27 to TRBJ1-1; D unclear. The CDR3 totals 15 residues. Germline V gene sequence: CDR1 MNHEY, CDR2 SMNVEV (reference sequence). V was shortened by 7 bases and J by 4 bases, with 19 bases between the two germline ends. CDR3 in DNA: TGTGCCAGCACTCCTGGGTCGGGTGCCCTCACTGAAGCTTTCTTT. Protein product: CASTPGSGALTEAFF.

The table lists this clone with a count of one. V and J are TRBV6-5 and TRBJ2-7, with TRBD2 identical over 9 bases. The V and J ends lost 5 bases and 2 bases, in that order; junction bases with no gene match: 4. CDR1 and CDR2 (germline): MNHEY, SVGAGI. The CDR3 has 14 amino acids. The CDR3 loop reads CASSSGGRAYEQYF. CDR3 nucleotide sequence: TGTGCCAGCAGTAGTGGCGGGAGGGCCTACGAGCAGTACTTC.